This record looks at one T cell receptor (beta chain) sequence and its context. These data come from a study of control samples from healthy donors and cancer patients. Clones were sequenced by immunoSEQ multiplex PCR, and TCRdb holds only the in-frame ones, with some missing. Of under 150,000 clones detected, roughly 91% appear once; the ten largest clones hold about 8.7%. The CDR3 has 17 amino acids. With V trimmed by 7 bases and J by 1 base, 13 bases remained unmatched. Germline CDR1 reads SGHDT; CDR2 reads YYEEEE. The chain employs TRBV5-6 and TRBJ2-2; TRBD1 matches at 7 bases. This clonotype originated in a man in his forties in good health. The specimen was blood. CDR3 region: CASAAVGGWMNTGELFF. For the CDR3, the DNA is TGTGCCAGCGCTGCAGTAGGGGGCTGGATGAACACCGGGGAGCTGTTTTTT.